This T cell receptor beta chain was identified during a study of cytomegalovirus exposure and HLA in healthy donors. CDR1 MGHDK and CDR2 SYGVNS come from the germline V gene. V lost 8 bases, J lost 8 bases, and 21 bases lay in between. The CDR3 is 14 residues long. The PCR contained 60 Vbeta and 13 Jbeta primers. Only in-frame clones appear in the TCRdb table, and some are missing; sequencing was by immunoSEQ multiplex PCR. The repertoire includes 150,000 to 200,000 clones, around 80% of them detected once, and 3.5% to 5% sits in the top ten. Sequencing was carried out using PBMCs. V is TRBV25-1 and J is TRBJ1-2; maybe TRBD1 (6 bases). The origin of this receptor is a woman younger than 45 in good health and CMV-seropositive. This CDR3 reads CASSGSYRVEGYTF. The CDR3 DNA is TGTGCCAGCTCAGGAAGCTACAGGGTAGAGGGCTACACCTTC.